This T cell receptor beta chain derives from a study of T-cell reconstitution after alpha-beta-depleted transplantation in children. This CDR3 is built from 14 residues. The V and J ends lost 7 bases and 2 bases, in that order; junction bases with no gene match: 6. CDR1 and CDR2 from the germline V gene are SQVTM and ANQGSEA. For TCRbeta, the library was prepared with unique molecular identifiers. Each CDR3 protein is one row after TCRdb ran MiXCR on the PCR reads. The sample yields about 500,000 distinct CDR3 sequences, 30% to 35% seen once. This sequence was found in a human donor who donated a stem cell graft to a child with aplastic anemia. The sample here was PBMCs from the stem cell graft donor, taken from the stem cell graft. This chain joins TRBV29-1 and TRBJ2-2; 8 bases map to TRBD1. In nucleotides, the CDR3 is TGCAGCGCCCGGACAGGGATTAACACCGGGGAGCTGTTTTTT. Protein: CSARTGINTGELFF.